This TCR beta chain was captured in a study of blood T cell repertoires in COVID-19. CDR3 size: 15 residues. Germline CDR1 and CDR2: SGHRS and YFSETQ. With V trimmed by 6 bases and J by 1 base, 3 bases remained unmatched. Data came from immunoSEQ multiplex PCR; TCRdb stores just in-frame clones and leaves some out. The table lists 110,000 or so clones, about 83% of them singletons, with less than 2.5% in the top ten. This TCR was sampled from a woman between 50 and 59 years old with acute or convalescent COVID-19. Sequencing input: peripheral blood. The chain has TRBV5-1 and TRBJ2-2; 10 bases fit TRBD2. In DNA, the CDR3 is TGCGCCAGCACCCGGACTAGCGGGAACACCGGGGAGCTGTTTTTT. This sequence encodes CASTRTSGNTGELFF. The complete variable domain, with remaining parts taken from reference TRBV5-1 and TRBJ2-2, reads KAGVTQTPRYLIKTRGQQVTLSCSPISGHRSVSWYQQTPGQGLQFLFEYFSETQRNKGNFPGRFSGRQFSNSRSEMNVSTLELGDSALYLCASTRTSGNTGELFFGEGSRLTVL.